The 17 T cell receptor beta chains presented below share a single source sample, sequenced in a study of blood T cells in healthy people across ages. Together with a sample-barcoded 5' primer, a J-beta primer mix was included in a second PCR lasting roughly 7 to 11 cycles. One entry per CDR3 protein results from TCRdb running MiXCR on the 5' RACE reads. This table holds 1.4 million to 1.5 million distinct CDR3 sequences, 40% to 50% found once. Sequenced material: blood. These receptors came from a young woman in good health.

This clonotype showed up many times. The chain employs TRBV12-3 or TRBV12-4 and TRBJ1-2; D gene unclear. This CDR3 has 13 residues. Trimming pared 6 bases from V and 8 bases from J, leaving 16 bases between. CDR3 sequence reads: CASSPDFAGGYTF. CDR3 in DNA: TGTGCCAGCAGCCCCGACTTTGCTGGCGGCTACACCTTC.

In the case of this clonotype: A single base separates this from a much larger clone, so it may be a read error. J is TRBJ2-7 and V is TRBV4-2; D possibly corresponds to TRBD1 (5 bases). Germline-derived CDR1 and CDR2 are LGHNA and YNFKEQ. The CDR3 spans 16 residues. V was shortened by 0 bases and J by 3 bases, with 15 bases between the two germline ends. The CDR3 DNA reads as TGTGCCAGCAGCCAAGACCAGGGAATCCCTAGCTACGAGCAGTACTTC. As protein: CASSQDQGIPSYEQYF.

The table lists this clonotype with a few counts. The chain links TRBV6-1 to TRBJ2-6, with D hard to call. V gave up 6 bases and J gave up 2 bases, with 5 bases separating them. The CDR3 spans 13 residues. Germline CDR1 MNHNS, CDR2 SASEGT. The CDR3 here is CASRTAGANVLTF. CDR3 nucleotides: TGTGCCAGCAGAACGGCTGGGGCCAACGTCCTGACTTTC.

The CDR3 DNA is TGCAGTGCTAGATCCCTAACCGGGACCGGTCTTCAGGACTACACCTTC. It encodes CSARSLTGTGLQDYTF. V is TRBV20-1 and J is TRBJ1-2; perhaps TRBD1 as D (5 bases). Trimming took off 2 bases at V and 10 bases at J, with 26 bases between the two ends. The germline V gene has CDR1 DFQATT and CDR2 SNEGSKA (reference sequence). CDR3 size: 16 residues.

The chain combines TRBV6-5 with TRBJ2-7; 9 bases match TRBD2. V gave up 3 bases and J gave up 5 bases; unmatched junction bases: 5. This CDR3 has 14 residues. CDR1 and CDR2 from the germline V gene are MNHEY and SVGAGI. Written as DNA, the CDR3 is TGTGCCAGCAGTTATGGCGGGAGGGCCAACGAGCAGTACTTC. As protein: CASSYGGRANEQYF.

This clonotype was counted between two and nine times. V usage is TRBV5-1 and J usage is TRBJ2-7; the D is unclear. The germline gives CDR1 SGHRS, CDR2 YFSETQ. V lost 4 bases to trimming and J lost 2 bases, with 13 bases between them. The CDR3 runs 14 residues. The DNA of the CDR3 is TGCGCCAGCAGCCCCCAGTCCTCAACCTACGAGCAGTACTTC. Protein product: CASSPQSSTYEQYF.

This chain joins TRBV20-1 and TRBJ2-7; 9 nucleotides match TRBD1. Germline CDR1 reads DFQATT; CDR2 reads SNEGSKA (reference sequence). The V and J ends lost 3 bases and 7 bases, in that order; junction bases with no gene match: 7. This CDR3 contains 13 residues. The CDR3 DNA reads as TGCAGTGCTAGTGGGGACAGGGAGTGGGAGCAGTACTTC. Amino acids: CSASGDREWEQYF.

The genes are TRBV20-1 and TRBJ2-1; D uncertain. The V gene lost 4 bases and the J gene lost 0 bases, with 4 bases spanning the gap. The CDR3 sequence is 12 residues long. Germline V gene lookup returns CDR1 DFQATT and CDR2 SNEGSKA (reference sequence). CDR3: CSATVSYNEQFF. As DNA, the CDR3 is TGCAGTGCTACCGTCTCCTACAATGAGCAGTTCTTC.

This chain uses TRBV6-5 with TRBJ2-4, with 8 bases matching TRBD1. V lost 5 bases and J lost 7; bases outside the gene matches: 4. CDR3 length equals 13 residues. Germline V gives CDR1 MNHEY, CDR2 SVGAGI. CDR3 in amino acids: CASSPGQANIQYF. DNA for the CDR3: TGTGCCAGCAGTCCGGGACAGGCGAACATTCAGTACTTC.

In regard to this clonotype: A junction boundary mismatches the germline segment, possibly from a read error. This chain joins TRBV5-1 and TRBJ2-7, with a tentative D call TRBD1 (8 bases). CDR1 is SGHRS and CDR2 is YFSETQ in the germline V gene. There are 14 residues in the CDR3. CDR3 sequence reads: CASSLDRAGDEQYF. The CDR3 nucleotides read TGCGCCAGCAGTTTGGACAGGGCGGGGGACGAGCAGTACTTC.

This clonotype was counted only a few times. The rearrangement uses TRBV6-1 and TRBJ2-7, with TRBD2 matching over 9 bases. The CDR3 totals 15 residues. Germline loops: CDR1 MNHNS, CDR2 SASEGT. V trimming: 4 bases; J trimming: 0 bases; junction bases outside the gene matches: 4. The CDR3, as DNA: TGTGCCAGCAGTGCTGCTAGCGGGGTCTCCTACGAGCAGTACTTC. Translation gives CASSAASGVSYEQYF.

The V call is TRBV7-2, the J call TRBJ1-2; D is possibly TRBD1 (5 bases). Trimming removed 1 base from V and 6 bases from J, with 18 bases in between. Germline V lookup: CDR1 SGHTA, CDR2 FQGNSA. CDR3 length: 16 amino acids. CDR3 in amino acids: CASSLGVGTFADGYTF. The CDR3 DNA reads as TGTGCCAGCAGCTTAGGGGTAGGGACCTTTGCGGATGGCTACACCTTC.

The chain uses TRBV27 and TRBJ1-5; D is unresolved. The CDR3 covers 16 residues. Between the trimmed V and J ends, which lost 5 bases and 1 base, there was a span of 15 bases. The germline V gene encodes CDR1 MNHEY and CDR2 SMNVEV (reference sequence). CDR3 region: CASSPRRQESNQPQHF. DNA of the CDR3: TGTGCCAGCAGTCCCCGCCGGCAGGAGAGCAATCAGCCCCAGCATTTT.

This clonotype was seen a few times. Written as DNA, the CDR3 is TGCAGTGCTACCCGGACAGGGGTAAACACTGAAGCTTTCTTT. This sequence encodes CSATRTGVNTEAFF. This rearrangement joins TRBV20-1 to TRBJ1-1, with 9 bases fitting TRBD1. V gave up 4 bases and J gave up 2 bases; unmatched junction bases: 5. The V gene's germline CDR1 is DFQATT and CDR2 SNEGSKA (reference sequence). The CDR3 is made up of 14 amino acids.

This clonotype was counted a few times. An end of the junction does not agree with germline; a read error may underlie this. CDR3 sequence reads: CLQKPEIIYGYTF. CDR3 nucleotide sequence: TGTCTACAAAAACCCGAAATTATCTATGGCTACACCTTC. The chain employs TRBV20-1 and TRBJ1-2, with D uncertain. The CDR3 totals 13 residues. The germline CDR1 and CDR2 sequences are DFQATT and SNEGSKA (reference sequence).

The chain has TRBV7-2 and TRBJ2-3, with 7 bases that match TRBD1. V was pared by 6 bases and J by 2 bases, with 14 bases of the junction left unmatched. This CDR3 contains 17 residues. From germline, CDR1 is SGHTA and CDR2 FQGNSA. CDR3 nucleotides: TGTGCCAGCAGGTCCTCTTTGGGGACAGAGTACACAGATACGCAGTATTTT. This codes for CASRSSLGTEYTDTQYF.

This clonotype has more than one count but fewer than ten. This chain connects TRBV29-1 to TRBJ2-1, with TRBD2 identical over 9 bases. In germline, CDR1 is SQVTM, CDR2 ANQGSEA. The CDR3 length is 17 residues. With V trimmed by 2 bases and J by 4 bases, 12 bases remained unmatched. In DNA, the CDR3 is TGCAGCGTTGAACTAGCGGGACTCGCAAACCTATACAATGAGCAGTTCTTC. It yields the protein CSVELAGLANLYNEQFF.